This TCR beta chain is from a study of cytomegalovirus exposure and HLA in healthy donors. The overall study: An early release of data contained roughly 90 million unique TCRs, which came from HLA-typed donors. Study-wide findings and caveats: It has been reported that TCR beta sequences accurately predicted the HLA-A and HLA-B alleles of most subjects. In a later analysis, TCR beta V- and J-gene trimming was associated with a missense DCLRE1C variant. Presence/absence analyses rested on an assumption that sequencing depth was roughly uniform across donors.

PCR involved 60 Vbeta and 13 Jbeta primers. The protocol was immunoSEQ multiplex PCR, while the TCRdb copy is restricted to in-frame clones and leaves out a portion. The sample lists over 120,000 clones, over 70% occurring once. The V and J ends lost 7 bases and 0 bases, in that order; junction bases with no gene match: 2. The CDR3 loop spans 14 amino acids. Germline V lookup: CDR1 SNHLY, CDR2 FYNNEI. A remark on this clone: Its antigen remains unknown.

The clonotype was recovered from a man in his forties or fifties in good health and CMV-seronegative. The sample consisted of PBMCs. The J gene is TRBJ2-7, the V gene TRBV2; 11 bases are a match to TRBD2. The CDR3 DNA is TGTGCCAGCAATAGCGGGGGGGTCTCCTACGAGCAGTACTTC. Its translation: CASNSGGVSYEQYF.